Listed below are T cell receptor beta chains from one sample, sequenced in a study of shared clonotypes between healthy human individuals. Clones were sequenced by immunoSEQ multiplex PCR, and TCRdb holds only the in-frame ones, with some missing. This table holds fewer than 600,000 clones, about four fifths found once. The specimen sequenced was PBMCs. These receptors all stem from a woman aged 40 to 55 in good health. Some clones in this sample may be carry-over from other donors' samples. Both conserved end residues are part of each CDR3. Fields, in order: V gene, J gene, clone size, D gene, CDR3 protein, CDR3 DNA. The D gene is left open where the match is weak. Expanded clones get a size class; other rows say once, few or many, or leave the size out.

>TRBV11-1|TRBJ2-5|few|.
CASSSSGSLTETQYF
TGTGCCAGCAGCTCCTCAGGATCATTAACGGAGACCCAGTACTTC
>TRBV9|TRBJ1-6|.|.
CASSAGRSYNSPLHF
TGTGCCAGCAGCGCAGGGAGGTCTTATAATTCACCCCTCCACTTT
>TRBV5-6|TRBJ2-5|.|.
CASSWSGRETQYF
TGTGCCAGCAGCTGGTCAGGGAGGGAGACCCAGTACTTC
>TRBV7-9|TRBJ2-2|.|.
CASSSTTPTGELFF
TGTGCCAGCAGCTCGACTACCCCCACCGGGGAGCTGTTTTTT
>TRBV7-9|TRBJ2-4|many|.
CASSLDADIQYF
TGTGCCAGCAGCTTAGATGCAGACATTCAGTACTTC
>TRBV6-6|TRBJ2-1|once|TRBD2
CASSYSVIAGVEQFF
TGTGCCAGCAGTTACTCGGTTATAGCGGGAGTTGAGCAGTTCTTC
>TRBV15|TRBJ1-3|once|.
CATSRDRAVNTIYF
TGTGCCACCAGCAGAGACAGGGCGGTAAACACCATATATTTT
>TRBV28|TRBJ2-7|.|TRBD2
CASRLRRTSPHEQYF
TGTGCCAGCAGACTCCGCAGGACTAGTCCCCACGAGCAGTACTTC
>TRBV27|TRBJ2-3|.|.
CASSSETDTQYF
TGTGCCAGCAGTTCTGAGACAGATACGCAGTATTTT
>TRBV11-3|TRBJ2-7|.|.
CASSYRASYEQYF
TGTGCCAGCAGCTACCGGGCCTCCTACGAGCAGTACTTC
>TRBV9|TRBJ1-1|.|.
CASSAPAAGTEAFF
TGTGCCAGCAGCGCCCCTGCCGCGGGCACTGAAGCTTTCTTT
>TRBV27|TRBJ1-2|.|.
CASRLQAAPYGYTF
TGTGCCAGCAGATTACAGGCCGCGCCCTATGGCTACACCTTC
>TRBV15|TRBJ1-3|.|TRBD1
CATSRDRGLSGNTIYF
TGTGCCACCAGCAGGGACAGGGGCCTCTCTGGAAACACCATATATTTT
>TRBV2|TRBJ1-6|.|.
CASSMSNSPLHF
TGTGCCAGCAGTATGAGCAATTCACCCCTCCACTTT
>TRBV6-6|TRBJ2-7|.|TRBD2
CASSYSAGGYEQYF
TGTGCCAGCAGTTACTCCGCGGGAGGGTACGAGCAGTACTTC
>TRBV9|TRBJ1-2|many|.
CASSVDPSWGYTF
TGTGCCAGCAGCGTAGACCCGTCATGGGGCTACACCTTC
>TRBV7-3|TRBJ2-2|.|TRBD2
CASSLKGSGITGELFF
TGTGCCAGCAGCTTAAAGGGGAGCGGGATTACCGGGGAGCTGTTTTTT
>TRBV21-1|TRBJ2-7|.|.
CASSKGQVNHEQYF
TGTGCCAGCAGCAAAGGACAGGTTAACCACGAGCAGTACTTC
>TRBV6-5|TRBJ2-7|.|TRBD2
CASQRGWQQYF
TGTGCCAGCCAGCGGGGCTGGCAGCAGTACTTC
>TRBV9|TRBJ2-3|.|.
CASSGDTDTQYF
TGTGCCAGCAGCGGGGACACAGATACGCAGTATTTT
>TRBV10-3|TRBJ1-6|.|.
CAISPKAAEPSPLHF
TGTGCCATCAGCCCCAAAGCAGCGGAACCTTCACCCCTCCACTTT
>TRBV6-5|TRBJ2-1|.|TRBD2
CASNGGLAGVGEQFF
TGTGCCAGTAACGGCGGGCTAGCGGGAGTTGGTGAGCAGTTCTTC
>TRBV7-2|TRBJ2-4|.|.
CASSLSWTPEGGIQYF
TGTGCCAGCAGCTTAAGTTGGACCCCTGAGGGGGGCATTCAGTACTTC
>TRBV4-1|TRBJ2-3|.|TRBD1
CASSLRDRGTDTQYF
TGCGCCAGCAGCCTCCGGGACAGGGGCACAGATACGCAGTATTTT
>TRBV25-1|TRBJ2-7|.|.
CASSDGYSYEQYF
TGTGCCAGCAGTGACGGCTACTCCTACGAGCAGTACTTC
>TRBV30|TRBJ1-2|.|TRBD1
CAWSVPVRGDGYTF
TGTGCCTGGAGTGTACCCGTCAGGGGGGATGGCTACACCTTC
>TRBV7-2|TRBJ1-1|.|.
CASSLAGVVAEAFF
TGTGCCAGCAGCTTAGCGGGGGTGGTGGCTGAAGCTTTCTTT
>TRBV15|TRBJ2-7|.|TRBD2
CATSRGLAGAEQYF
TGTGCCACCAGCAGAGGCCTAGCGGGGGCCGAGCAGTACTTC
>TRBV7-2|TRBJ2-1|.|.
CASSLGGSGKEQFF
TGTGCCAGCAGCTTAGGAGGGAGTGGCAAGGAGCAGTTCTTC
>TRBV6-6|TRBJ1-1|few|.
CASSFVPRYTEAFF
TGTGCCAGCTCTTTCGTACCTCGGTACACTGAAGCTTTCTTT
>TRBV4-1|TRBJ2-3|.|.
CASSLRTSSTDTQYF
TGCGCCAGCAGCCTTCGGACTTCTAGCACAGATACGCAGTATTTT
>TRBV10-2|TRBJ2-3|.|TRBD2
CASSLFGTSGSSDTQYF
TGCGCCAGCAGTTTATTCGGGACTAGCGGGAGTTCAGATACGCAGTATTTT
>TRBV5-1|TRBJ2-7|.|.
CASSLEYEQYF
TGCGCCAGCAGCTTAGAATACGAGCAGTACTTC
>TRBV13|TRBJ2-1|.|TRBD2
CASSPGTRGYEQFF
TGTGCCAGCAGCCCCGGGACTAGAGGTTATGAGCAGTTCTTC
>TRBV18|TRBJ2-7|.|.
CASSDQGYEQYF
TGTGCCAGCTCAGACCAGGGTTACGAGCAGTACTTC
>TRBV21-1|TRBJ1-2|.|.
CASSSRDIRYGYTF
TGTGCCAGCAGCAGCCGGGACATTCGCTATGGCTACACCTTC
>TRBV9|TRBJ2-5|.|TRBD2
CASSVGPLAGGRETQYF
TGTGCCAGCAGCGTAGGCCCCCTAGCGGGAGGGCGGGAGACCCAGTACTTC
>TRBV9|TRBJ2-7|.|.
CASSVGGAMYEQYF
TGTGCCAGCAGCGTAGGGGGGGCGATGTACGAGCAGTACTTC
>TRBV10-1|TRBJ2-1|.|TRBD2
CASSEASGGHNEQFF
TGCGCCAGCAGTGAGGCTAGCGGCGGCCACAATGAGCAGTTCTTC
>TRBV7-2|TRBJ2-1|.|TRBD2
CASSLTGGPYNEQFF
TGTGCCAGCAGCTTAACGGGAGGGCCCTACAATGAGCAGTTCTTC
>TRBV2|TRBJ2-5|.|TRBD1
CASTRDSKETQYF
TGTGCCAGCACCCGGGACAGTAAAGAGACCCAGTACTTC
>TRBV18|TRBJ2-1|.|TRBD2
CASSPGTSVSSYNEQFF
TGTGCCAGCTCACCGGGGACTAGCGTAAGCTCCTACAATGAGCAGTTCTTC